This record covers a single TCR beta chain. Its antigen is as yet unknown. Germline CDR1 MNHEY, CDR2 SMNVEV (reference sequence). The CDR3 is made up of 16 amino acids. With 3 bases removed from V and 0 bases from J, the gap between germline ends came to 13 bases. The sample belongs to a study of shared clonotypes between healthy human individuals. Study results and caveats: A generally larger estimated richness was seen in naive subsets than in memory subsets.

At deep level, the assay was performed. Repertoires were generated with immunoSEQ multiplex PCR, while TCRdb's copy carries only in-frame clones and drops some. The sample lists more than 2,000,000 clones; 90% to 95% were seen once. The rearrangement uses TRBV27 and TRBJ2-3; D is possibly TRBD1 or TRBD2 (5 bases each). The specimen sequenced was naive CD4+ T cells sorted from blood. Sample subset: CD45RA+ positively selected. This TCR was sampled from a man between 18 and 35 years old in good health. The CDR3 protein is CASSFLVGPSTDTQYF. The CDR3 DNA reads as TGTGCCAGCAGTTTTCTCGTGGGACCTAGCACAGATACGCAGTATTTT.